This T cell receptor (beta chain) was obtained from a study of patients and donors after allogeneic stem cell transplantation. TCRdb processed the RT-PCR reads anew with MiXCR; each CDR3 protein has one entry. The data contain approximately 430,000 distinct CDR3 sequences, 15% to 20% of them singletons. This receptor was identified in a human donor who was either an allogeneic HSCT recipient or a stem cell or donor lymphocyte infusion donor (not recorded which). It is not recorded whose cells these are; they may come from a transplant donor. The sequenced material came from blood, either unsorted or a sorted T cell fraction (not recorded which).

Here the CDR3 reads CASLLGGEFYNEQFF. Written as DNA, the CDR3 is TGTGCCAGCCTTTTGGGGGGGGAATTTTACAATGAGCAGTTCTTC. The chain couples TRBV6-2 or TRBV6-3 to TRBJ2-1; 7 nucleotides match TRBD2. CDR1 is MNHEY and CDR2 is SVGEGT in the germline V gene. The CDR3 contains 15 residues. J gave up 4 bases and V 8 bases, and 11 bases lay outside the gene matches.